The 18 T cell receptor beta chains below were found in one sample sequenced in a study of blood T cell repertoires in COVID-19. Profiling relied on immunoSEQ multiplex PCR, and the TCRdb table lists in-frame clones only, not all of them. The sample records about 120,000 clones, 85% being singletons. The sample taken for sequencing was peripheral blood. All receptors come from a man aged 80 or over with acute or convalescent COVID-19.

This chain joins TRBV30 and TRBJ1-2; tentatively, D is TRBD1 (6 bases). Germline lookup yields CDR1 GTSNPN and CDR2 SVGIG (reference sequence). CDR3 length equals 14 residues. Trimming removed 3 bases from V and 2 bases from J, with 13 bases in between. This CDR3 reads CAWRIQGMNYGYTF. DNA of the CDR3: TGTGCCTGGAGGATACAGGGCATGAACTATGGCTACACCTTC.

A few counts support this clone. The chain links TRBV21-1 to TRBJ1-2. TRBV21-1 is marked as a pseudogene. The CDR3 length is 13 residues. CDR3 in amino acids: CASSKVGVCGYTF. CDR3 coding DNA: TGTGCCAGCAGCAAAGTGGGAGTTTGCGGCTACACCTTC.

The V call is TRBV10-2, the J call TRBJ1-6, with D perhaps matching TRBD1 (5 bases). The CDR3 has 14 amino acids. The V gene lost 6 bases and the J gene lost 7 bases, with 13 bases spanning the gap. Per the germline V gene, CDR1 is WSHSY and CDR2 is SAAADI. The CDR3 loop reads CASSYQEGNSPLHF. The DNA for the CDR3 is TGCGCCAGCAGCTACCAGGAGGGGAATTCACCCCTCCACTTT.

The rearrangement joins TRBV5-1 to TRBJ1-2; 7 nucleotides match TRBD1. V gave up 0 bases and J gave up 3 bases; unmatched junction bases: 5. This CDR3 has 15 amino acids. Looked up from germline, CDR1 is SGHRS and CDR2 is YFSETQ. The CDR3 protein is CASSLEVGGDYGYTF. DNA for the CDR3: TGCGCCAGCAGCTTGGAAGTAGGGGGCGACTATGGCTACACCTTC.

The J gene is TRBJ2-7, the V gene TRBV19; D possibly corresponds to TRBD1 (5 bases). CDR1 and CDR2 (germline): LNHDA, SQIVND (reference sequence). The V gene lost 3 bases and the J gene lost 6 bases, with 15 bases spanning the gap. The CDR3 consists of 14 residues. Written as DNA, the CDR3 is TGTGCCAGTAGTATGGGCAGGGTCAAAGGCGAGCAGTACTTC. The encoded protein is CASSMGRVKGEQYF.

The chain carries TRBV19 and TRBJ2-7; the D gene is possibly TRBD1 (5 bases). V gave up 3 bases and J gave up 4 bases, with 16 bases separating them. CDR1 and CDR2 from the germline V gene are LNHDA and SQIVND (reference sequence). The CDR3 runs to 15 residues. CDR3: CASSMGWGPGYEQYF. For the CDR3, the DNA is TGTGCCAGTAGTATGGGCTGGGGCCCCGGGTACGAGCAGTACTTC.

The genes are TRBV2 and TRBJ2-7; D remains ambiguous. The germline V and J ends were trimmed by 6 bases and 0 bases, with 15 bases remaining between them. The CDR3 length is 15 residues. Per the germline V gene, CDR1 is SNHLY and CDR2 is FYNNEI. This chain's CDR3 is CASSGGEVASYEQYF. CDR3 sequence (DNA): TGTGCCAGCAGCGGCGGAGAGGTAGCCTCCTACGAGCAGTACTTC.

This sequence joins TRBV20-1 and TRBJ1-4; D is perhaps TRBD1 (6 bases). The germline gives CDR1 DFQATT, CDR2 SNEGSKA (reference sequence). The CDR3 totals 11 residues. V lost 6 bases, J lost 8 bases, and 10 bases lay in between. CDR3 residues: CSAWTVEKLFF. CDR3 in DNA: TGCAGTGCCTGGACAGTCGAAAAACTGTTTTTT.

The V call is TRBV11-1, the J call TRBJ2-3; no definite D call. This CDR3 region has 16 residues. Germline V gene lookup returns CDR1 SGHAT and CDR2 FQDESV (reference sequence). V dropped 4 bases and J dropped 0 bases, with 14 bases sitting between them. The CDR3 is CASSSPRGESTDTQYF. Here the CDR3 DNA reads TGTGCCAGCAGCTCACCCCGCGGTGAGAGCACAGATACGCAGTATTTT.

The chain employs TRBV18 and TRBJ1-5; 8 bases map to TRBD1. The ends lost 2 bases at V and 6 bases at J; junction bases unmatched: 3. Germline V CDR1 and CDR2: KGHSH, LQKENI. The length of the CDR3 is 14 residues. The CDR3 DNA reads TGTGCCAGCTCACCAGATGGACAGGGTCAGCCCCAGCATTTT. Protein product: CASSPDGQGQPQHF.

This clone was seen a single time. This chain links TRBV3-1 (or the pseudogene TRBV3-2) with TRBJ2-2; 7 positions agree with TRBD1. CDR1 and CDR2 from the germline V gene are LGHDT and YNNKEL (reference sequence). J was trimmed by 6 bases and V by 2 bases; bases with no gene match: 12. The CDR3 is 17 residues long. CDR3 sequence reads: CASSQSRNRGQAGELFF. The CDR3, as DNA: TGTGCCAGCAGCCAAAGCCGTAACAGGGGTCAGGCCGGGGAGCTGTTTTTT.

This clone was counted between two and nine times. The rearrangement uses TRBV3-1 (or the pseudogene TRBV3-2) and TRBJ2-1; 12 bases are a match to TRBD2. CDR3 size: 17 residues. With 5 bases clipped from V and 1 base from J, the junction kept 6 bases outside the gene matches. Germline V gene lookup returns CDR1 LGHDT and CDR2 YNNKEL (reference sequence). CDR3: CASSTSGGSISYNEQFF. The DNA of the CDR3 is TGTGCCAGCAGCACTAGCGGGGGGTCAATTTCCTACAATGAGCAGTTCTTC.

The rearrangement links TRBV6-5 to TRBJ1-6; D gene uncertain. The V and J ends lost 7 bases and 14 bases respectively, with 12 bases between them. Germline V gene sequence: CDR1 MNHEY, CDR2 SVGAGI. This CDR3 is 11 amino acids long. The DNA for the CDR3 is TGTGCCAGCACCTCAGAGGCGACCCTCCACTTT. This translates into CASTSEATLHF.

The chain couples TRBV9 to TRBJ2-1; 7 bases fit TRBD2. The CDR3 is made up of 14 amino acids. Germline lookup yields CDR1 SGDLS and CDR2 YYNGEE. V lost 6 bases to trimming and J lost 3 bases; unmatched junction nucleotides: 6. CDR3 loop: CASNLAEIYNEQFF. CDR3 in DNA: TGTGCCAGCAACCTAGCGGAGATCTACAATGAGCAGTTCTTC.

The CDR3 region has the DNA TGTGCCAGCAGCCAAGGTACTAAGCGGGTCTCCGGAAACACCATATATTTT. This gives the protein CASSQGTKRVSGNTIYF. The rearrangement uses TRBV3-1 (or the pseudogene TRBV3-2) and TRBJ1-3; the D is unclear. The CDR3 extends over 17 amino acids. Germline V gene data show CDR1 as LGHDT and CDR2 as YNNKEL (reference sequence). With 1 base removed from V and 4 bases from J, the gap between germline ends came to 17 bases.

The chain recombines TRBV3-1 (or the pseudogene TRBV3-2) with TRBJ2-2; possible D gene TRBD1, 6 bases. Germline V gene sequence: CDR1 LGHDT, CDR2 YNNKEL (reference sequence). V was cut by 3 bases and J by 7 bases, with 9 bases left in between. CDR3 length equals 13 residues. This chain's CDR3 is CASSQRGSGELFF. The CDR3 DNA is TGTGCCAGCAGCCAGAGGGGGAGCGGGGAGCTGTTTTTT.

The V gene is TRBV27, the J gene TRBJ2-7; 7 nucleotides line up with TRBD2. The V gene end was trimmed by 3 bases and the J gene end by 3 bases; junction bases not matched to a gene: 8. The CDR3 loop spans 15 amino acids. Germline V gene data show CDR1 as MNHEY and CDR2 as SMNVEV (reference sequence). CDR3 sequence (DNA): TGTGCCAGCAGTTTTTGGGCTAGCGGACACTACGAGCAGTACTTC. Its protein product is CASSFWASGHYEQYF.

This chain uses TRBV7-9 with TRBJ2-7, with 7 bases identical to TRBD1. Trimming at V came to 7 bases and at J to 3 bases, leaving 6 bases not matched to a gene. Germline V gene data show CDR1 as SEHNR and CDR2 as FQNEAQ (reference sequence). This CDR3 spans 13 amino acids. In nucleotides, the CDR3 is TGTGCCAGCACCCCGACAGGGTACTACGAGCAGTACTTC. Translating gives CASTPTGYYEQYF. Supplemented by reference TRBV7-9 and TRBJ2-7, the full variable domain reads DTGVSQNPRHKITKRGQNVTFRCDPISEHNRLYWYRQTLGQGPEFLTYFQNEAQLEKSRLLSDRFSAERPKGSFSTLEIQRTEQGDSAMYLCASTPTGYYEQYFGPGTRLTVT.